These 30 T cell receptor beta chains were all obtained from the same sample, sequenced in a study of beta chain features in type 1 diabetes. Reverse transcribing all isolated RNA meant expressed TCRB transcripts were sequenced. The protocol was immunoSEQ multiplex PCR, while the TCRdb copy is restricted to in-frame clones and leaves out a portion. The top ten hold roughly 2% of the sample, which has tens of thousands of clones, around three fifths seen once. Sequenced material: Tregs from blood. These receptors were taken from a woman under 30 in good health.

The chain combines TRBV6-5 with TRBJ2-2, with TRBD2 identical over 7 bases. The CDR3 is made up of 14 amino acids. J was trimmed by 8 bases and V by 6 bases; bases with no gene match: 9. Germline CDR1 reads MNHEY; CDR2 reads SVGAGI. CDR3 in DNA: TGTGCCAGCAGAAGCAGCGGGAACGGAGGGGAGCTGTTTTTT. Amino acids: CASRSSGNGGELFF.

This chain connects TRBV15 to TRBJ2-6; TRBD1 matches at 9 bases. CDR3 length equals 16 residues. With V trimmed by 3 bases and J by 1 base, 1 base remained unmatched. From germline, CDR1 is LNHNV and CDR2 YYDKDF (reference sequence). CDR3 amino acids: CATSRGQGSGANVLTF. CDR3 nucleotides: TGTGCCACCAGCAGGGGACAGGGATCTGGGGCCAACGTCCTGACTTTC.

The rearrangement joins TRBV5-6 to TRBJ2-1, with a tentative D call TRBD1 (6 bases). V was clipped by 4 bases and J by 2 bases, with 16 bases between them. The CDR3 is 16 amino acids. The germline V gene has CDR1 SGHDT and CDR2 YYEEEE. The CDR3: CASSPEQGLTYNEQFF. The CDR3 DNA reads as TGTGCCAGCAGCCCTGAACAGGGCCTTACCTACAATGAGCAGTTCTTC.

The V call is TRBV7-6, the J call TRBJ2-1, with 8 positions matching TRBD1. This CDR3 region has 15 residues. From germline, CDR1 is SGHVS and CDR2 FNYEAQ. V was clipped by 4 bases and J by 7 bases; unmatched bases: 9. CDR3 nucleotide sequence: TGTGCCAGCAGCTCTAGTAGGTACAGGGGGAATGAGCAGTTCTTC. Translating gives CASSSSRYRGNEQFF.

The chain recombines TRBV7-2 with TRBJ2-7, with 7 bases fitting TRBD1. CDR1 and CDR2 (germline): SGHTA, FQGNSA. V lost 2 bases and J lost 3; bases outside the gene matches: 7. The CDR3 sequence is 15 residues long. CDR3 protein: CASSLSPGQHYEQYF. The CDR3 DNA is TGTGCCAGCAGCTTATCGCCGGGACAGCACTACGAGCAGTACTTC.

V gene TRBV18 combines with J gene TRBJ2-3; 11 nucleotides agree with TRBD2. This CDR3 comprises 19 residues. Germline CDR1 KGHSH, CDR2 LQKENI. V shed 0 bases, J shed 7 bases, and the junction held 15 bases outside the gene matches. CDR3 sequence (DNA): TGTGCCAGCTCACCACCAAGATCACTAGCGGGGGCCGCGGGGAATACGCAGTATTTT. Protein product: CASSPPRSLAGAAGNTQYF.

This chain uses TRBV6-5 with TRBJ1-4; 8 bases fit TRBD1. The V segment lost 6 bases and the J segment 6 bases; nucleotides outside the gene matches: 6. CDR3 length: 14 residues. The germline V gene encodes CDR1 MNHEY and CDR2 SVGAGI. The CDR3 DNA follows: TGTGCCAGCAGGAGACAGGGGTTTCATGAAAAACTGTTTTTT. Encoded protein: CASRRQGFHEKLFF.

As DNA, the CDR3 is TGTGCCAGCAGCGTAGTTACGATGTCTACCACAGATACGCAGTATTTT. It translates to CASSVVTMSTTDTQYF. The rearrangement joins TRBV9 to TRBJ2-3; no clear D gene. Trimming pared 0 bases from V and 2 bases from J, leaving 13 bases between. Germline V gene lookup returns CDR1 SGDLS and CDR2 YYNGEE. The CDR3 sequence is 16 residues long.

CDR3 bases: TGTGCCAGCAGCGCTATAACAGGGGCGGGCACCGGGGAGCTGTTTTTT. It encodes CASSAITGAGTGELFF. The chain employs TRBV9 and TRBJ2-2, with 7 bases that match TRBD1. V lost 3 bases to trimming and J lost 4 bases; unmatched junction nucleotides: 9. CDR3 length: 16 residues. The germline V gene has CDR1 SGDLS and CDR2 YYNGEE.

This clone was picked up a small number of times. The genes are TRBV5-1 and TRBJ2-3; a possible D gene is TRBD1 (6 bases). The CDR3 is 14 amino acids. The V and J ends lost 1 base and 4 bases respectively, with 10 bases between them. CDR1 is SGHRS and CDR2 is YFSETQ in the germline V gene. The CDR3 bases are TGCGCCAGCAGCTTGCTACAGGGCGCAGATACGCAGTATTTT. Translated: CASSLLQGADTQYF.

The rearrangement uses TRBV6-5 and TRBJ2-1; D is perhaps TRBD1 (6 bases). V lost 0 bases and J 2 bases, leaving 8 bases between the germline ends. This CDR3 is built from 15 residues. Looked up from germline, CDR1 is MNHEY and CDR2 is SVGAGI. In DNA form, the CDR3 reads TGTGCCAGCAGTTACTCGTGGGGGCCCTACAATGAGCAGTTCTTC. It encodes CASSYSWGPYNEQFF.

V gene TRBV7-9 combines with J gene TRBJ2-1; 9 positions agree with TRBD2. The CDR3 is made up of 14 amino acids. The V segment lost 2 bases and the J segment 9 bases; nucleotides outside the gene matches: 5. Germline V CDR1 and CDR2: SEHNR, FQNEAQ (reference sequence). CDR3 in amino acids: CASSLLAGRGEQFF. CDR3 nucleotide sequence: TGTGCCAGCAGCTTACTAGCGGGAAGGGGTGAGCAGTTCTTC. The variable domain in full, with the rest retrieved from reference TRBV7-9 and TRBJ2-1, is DTGVSQNPRHKITKRGQNVTFRCDPISEHNRLYWYRQTLGQGPEFLTYFQNEAQLEKSRLLSDRFSAERPKGSFSTLEIQRTEQGDSAMYLCASSLLAGRGEQFFGPGTRLTVL.

This clone turned up a few times. The chain links TRBV4-3 to TRBJ1-1, with 7 bases fitting TRBD1. Unmatched junction bases numbered 7, after V lost 4 bases and J lost 5 bases. Germline V gene data show CDR1 as LGHNA and CDR2 as YSLEER. The CDR3 sequence is 14 residues long. The CDR3: CASSPGTAYTEAFF. In DNA form, the CDR3 reads TGCGCCAGCAGCCCGGGGACAGCGTATACTGAAGCTTTCTTT.

By share of the sample, this clone is medium-sized. The rearrangement uses TRBV7-9 and TRBJ1-4; the D gene is possibly TRBD1 (5 bases). V lost 1 base, J lost 3 bases, and 12 bases lay in between. Looked up from germline, CDR1 is SEHNR and CDR2 is FQNEAQ (reference sequence). This CDR3 region has 16 residues. In DNA form, the CDR3 reads TGTGCCAGCAGCTTAGGAGGCGGGGCGGCTAATGAAAAACTGTTTTTT. Its translation: CASSLGGGAANEKLFF.

This clone appeared a few times. The V call is TRBV7-3, the J call TRBJ1-4; no clear D. Germline V gene data show CDR1 as SGHTA and CDR2 as FQGTGA. This CDR3 contains 13 residues. V shed 4 bases and J shed 0 bases, with 3 bases lying between them. The CDR3 DNA reads as TGTGCCAGCAGCTCCTCAACTAATGAAAAACTGTTTTTT. Translation: CASSSSTNEKLFF.

The chain has TRBV2 and TRBJ2-5; the D is unclear. The germline V and J ends were trimmed by 5 bases and 5 bases, with 6 bases remaining between them. Germline V CDR1 and CDR2: SNHLY, FYNNEI. The CDR3 is made up of 11 amino acids. CDR3 sequence reads: CASSTRETQYF. CDR3 coding DNA: TGTGCCAGCAGTACGAGGGAGACCCAGTACTTC.

The rearrangement uses TRBV6-5 and TRBJ2-2, with D unresolved. This CDR3 region has 12 residues. The germline gives CDR1 MNHEY, CDR2 SVGAGI. V dropped 5 bases and J dropped 3 bases, with 4 bases sitting between them. This CDR3 reads CASSPYTGELFF. The CDR3 region has the DNA TGTGCCAGCAGTCCCTACACCGGGGAGCTGTTTTTT.

This clone showed up just a few times. J is TRBJ1-2 and V is TRBV7-9, with 8 positions matching TRBD1. Germline CDR1 is SEHNR and CDR2 is FQNEAQ (reference sequence). The J segment lost 7 bases and the V segment lost 2 bases, leaving 0 bases of the junction unmatched. The CDR3 totals 12 residues. The CDR3 is CASSLTGGGYTF. CDR3 in DNA: TGTGCCAGCAGCTTAACAGGGGGTGGCTACACCTTC.

The chain carries TRBV6-6 and TRBJ2-2; tentatively, D is TRBD1 (5 bases). Trimming left V 9 bases short and J 6 bases short, with 8 bases between. The CDR3 contains 11 residues. Germline V gene lookup returns CDR1 MNHNY and CDR2 SVGAGI (reference sequence). The CDR3 protein is CASQGSGELFF. CDR3 bases: TGTGCCAGTCAGGGATCCGGGGAGCTGTTTTTT.

V is TRBV19 and J is TRBJ2-2; TRBD2 matches 14 bases. The CDR3 is 19 amino acids. V lost 0 bases and J lost 7; bases outside the gene matches: 10. Germline V lookup: CDR1 LNHDA, CDR2 SQIVND (reference sequence). The CDR3 spells CASSIDPSKTSGRVGELFF. The DNA of the CDR3 is TGTGCCAGTAGTATAGATCCCTCAAAGACTAGCGGGAGGGTCGGGGAGCTGTTTTTT.

This rearrangement joins TRBV5-1 to TRBJ2-1; no firm D call. The CDR3 is 12 amino acids. Germline V gives CDR1 SGHRS, CDR2 YFSETQ. V lost 5 bases to trimming and J lost 7 bases, with 10 bases between them. CDR3 bases: TGCGCCAGCAGGGAGCAGAAGAATGAGCAGTTCTTC. It encodes CASREQKNEQFF.

The CDR3 bases are TGTGCCAGCAGTGAACAGGGGGGTCTCACTGAAGCTTTCTTT. Translated: CASSEQGGLTEAFF. The rearrangement uses TRBV6-1 and TRBJ1-1; 7 bases map to TRBD1. Per germline, CDR1 MNHNS and CDR2 SASEGT. V trimming: 2 bases; J trimming: 4 bases; junction bases outside the gene matches: 4. The CDR3 covers 14 residues.

This clone was seen more than once but under ten times. J is TRBJ2-2 and V is TRBV19; 11 nucleotides agree with TRBD2. The ends lost 6 bases at V and 1 base at J; junction bases unmatched: 7. There are 17 residues in the CDR3. Germline V gene lookup returns CDR1 LNHDA and CDR2 SQIVND (reference sequence). CDR3 protein: CASSTMTSGVNTGELFF. The CDR3 bases are TGTGCCAGTAGCACAATGACTAGCGGGGTGAACACCGGGGAGCTGTTTTTT.

This clone has a handful of counts. J is TRBJ2-3 and V is TRBV7-2, with 14 positions matching TRBD2. This CDR3 region has 16 residues. J lost 5 bases, V lost 3 bases, and 4 bases had no gene match. Germline V CDR1 and CDR2: SGHTA, FQGNSA. The CDR3 nucleotides are TGTGCCAGCAGCTTGACTAGCGGGGGGGCGGGAGATACGCAGTATTTT. Translation: CASSLTSGGAGDTQYF. Complete variable domain (other parts from reference TRBV7-2 and TRBJ2-3): GAGVSQSPSNKVTEKGKDVELRCDPISGHTALYWYRQSLGQGLEFLIYFQGNSAPDKSGLPSDRFSAERTGGSVSTLTIQRTQQEDSAVYLCASSLTSGGAGDTQYFGPGTRLTVL.

V and J are TRBV4-2 and TRBJ2-3; the match to TRBD2 covers 12 bases. The CDR3 consists of 18 residues. Germline V gives CDR1 LGHNA, CDR2 YNFKEQ. J lost 3 bases, V lost 1 base, and 8 bases had no gene match. For the CDR3, the DNA is TGTGCCAGCAGCCAAGGGACTAGCGGGACGGTTGGGACAGATACGCAGTATTTT. Protein sequence: CASSQGTSGTVGTDTQYF.

This chain joins TRBV5-6 and TRBJ1-5, with 9 bases identical to TRBD1. This CDR3 comprises 18 residues. V lost 4 bases, J lost 2 bases, and 13 bases stayed unmatched. Germline loops: CDR1 SGHDT, CDR2 YYEEEE. CDR3 protein: CASSPGTGSLYGNQPQHF. The DNA of the CDR3 is TGTGCCAGCAGCCCCGGGACAGGGAGTCTCTATGGCAATCAGCCCCAGCATTTT.

The chain combines TRBV5-1 with TRBJ1-1; D ambiguous. Trimming cost V 0 bases and J 3 bases, with 6 bases left between them. The CDR3 is 13 residues long. Germline lookup yields CDR1 SGHRS and CDR2 YFSETQ. The CDR3 here is CASSLAPDTEAFF. Written as DNA, the CDR3 is TGCGCCAGCAGCTTGGCCCCAGACACTGAAGCTTTCTTT.

The chain couples TRBV19 to TRBJ1-5, with 7 positions matching TRBD1. This CDR3 spans 16 amino acids. Looked up from germline, CDR1 is LNHDA and CDR2 is SQIVND (reference sequence). V lost 3 bases, J lost 5 bases, and 10 bases stayed unmatched. Written as DNA, the CDR3 is TGTGCCAGTAGTATCCCGGGACAGAGGCTGGATCAGCCCCAGCATTTT. It encodes CASSIPGQRLDQPQHF.

This chain connects TRBV11-2 to TRBJ1-2; 7 nucleotides line up with TRBD1. The CDR3 sequence is 13 residues long. V trimming: 1 base; J trimming: 8 bases; junction bases outside the gene matches: 4. Germline assignment: CDR1 SGHAT and CDR2 FQNNGV. The CDR3 DNA is TGTGCCAGCAGCTTAGCACAGGGGAGCGGCTACACCTTC. Translation: CASSLAQGSGYTF.

The sample holds a few counts of this clone. V and J are TRBV14 and TRBJ2-6; unclear D gene. The V end was cut by 1 base, the J end by 3 bases, with 10 bases between. Per the germline V gene, CDR1 is SGHDN and CDR2 is FVKESK. The CDR3 runs 16 residues. CDR3 DNA sequence: TGTGCCAGCAGCCAAGGGGTCAGACTTGGGGCCAACGTCCTGACTTTC. This gives the protein CASSQGVRLGANVLTF.